The next 19 T cell receptor beta chains were all read from a single sample in a study of regulatory T cells in long-lasting Graves disease. The time point is: newly diagnosed GD, antithyroid drugs for less than 3 months. The TCR library was made from RNA extracted from PBMCs. Relying on iRepertoire HTBI primers and Arm-PCR of CDR3 regions, the team built TCR beta libraries. TCRdb itself ran the multiplex PCR reads through MiXCR, one entry per CDR3 protein. The sample has roughly 350,000 distinct CDR3 sequences, 16% seen once; the top ten hold roughly 27%. The sample also formed part of further work on T cells in Graves' hyperthyroidism and ophthalmopathy.

The source was peripheral blood mononuclear cells (PBMCs), collected at new diagnosis, from a patient treated with antithyroid drugs. The receptors originated from a man aged 35-49 years with Graves disease.

The chain links TRBV18 to TRBJ2-2; perhaps TRBD1 as D (5 bases). V was trimmed by 0 bases and J by 2 bases, leaving 13 bases between them. CDR1 and CDR2 from the germline V gene are KGHSH and LQKENI. The CDR3 has 17 residues. The CDR3 DNA reads TGTGCCAGCTCACCACCGGTGGCAGGGCCAAACACCGGGGAGCTGTTTTTT. Translating gives CASSPPVAGPNTGELFF. Variable domain in full (rest from reference TRBV18 and TRBJ2-2): NAGVMQNPRHLVRRRGQEARLRCSPMKGHSHVYWYRQLPEEGLKFMVYLQKENIIDESGMPKERFSAEFPKEGPSILRIQQVVRGDSAAYFCASSPPVAGPNTGELFFGEGSRLTVL.

The chain uses TRBV3-1 and TRBJ1-3, with TRBD1 matching over 7 bases. The CDR3 has 17 residues. From germline, CDR1 is LGHDT and CDR2 YNNKEL (reference sequence). V was clipped by 1 base and J by 3 bases; unmatched bases: 9. The CDR3 here is CASSQGRGTVIGNTIYF. Written as DNA, the CDR3 is TGTGCCAGCAGCCAAGGCCGAGGGACAGTGATTGGAAACACCATATATTTT.

Comment on this clonotype: With a much larger clone just one base away, this may be a read error. J is TRBJ2-1 and V is TRBV27; 8 nucleotides match TRBD1. The CDR3 runs 16 residues. Germline V CDR1 and CDR2: MNHEY, SMNVEV (reference sequence). CDR3 protein: CASSTRGQGISYEQHF. The DNA for the CDR3 is TGTGCCAGCAGCACCCGCGGACAGGGTATATCCTACGAGCAGCACTTC.

Many counts were recorded for this clonotype. The chain couples TRBV27 to TRBJ2-7; perhaps TRBD2 as D (5 bases). The germline V and J ends were trimmed by 5 bases and 4 bases, with 18 bases remaining between them. The germline V gene has CDR1 MNHEY and CDR2 SMNVEV (reference sequence). The CDR3 is made up of 15 amino acids. This chain's CDR3 is CASSPRYGVRYEQYF. The CDR3 coding sequence is TGTGCCAGCAGTCCACGCTACGGGGTGAGATACGAGCAGTACTTC.

This clonotype has a handful of counts. The rearrangement links TRBV24-1 to TRBJ2-7, with no clear D. V lost 1 base and J 6 bases, leaving 3 bases between the germline ends. The CDR3 is 11 residues long. In germline, CDR1 is KGHDR, CDR2 SFDVKD. CDR3: CATSDLSEQYF. In DNA form, the CDR3 reads TGTGCCACCAGTGATTTATCCGAGCAGTACTTC.

This clonotype has at least ten counts. This rearrangement joins TRBV5-1 to TRBJ2-1; 7 nucleotides agree with TRBD2. The germline gives CDR1 SGHRS, CDR2 YFSETQ. Unmatched junction bases numbered 6, after V lost 0 bases and J lost 9 bases. The CDR3 is 14 amino acids. The DNA of the CDR3 is TGCGCCAGCAGCTTGGCGGGGGGAGCTCGTGAGCAGTTCTTC. This sequence encodes CASSLAGGAREQFF.

This clonotype was counted at least ten times. In DNA form, the CDR3 reads TGTGCCAGCAGATTCGACAGGTATACCTACGAGCAGTACTTC. Its translation: CASRFDRYTYEQYF. The chain has TRBV6-2 or TRBV6-3 and TRBJ2-7; D may be TRBD1 (6 bases). The CDR3 consists of 14 residues. Germline-derived CDR1 and CDR2 are MNHEY and SVGEGT. The germline V and J ends were trimmed by 6 bases and 2 bases, with 14 bases remaining between them.

The gene calls are TRBV5-1 and TRBJ2-2; 9 bases agree with TRBD1. The CDR3 has 15 amino acids. Trimming cost V 4 bases and J 7 bases; bases outside gene matches: 8. CDR1 and CDR2 (germline): SGHRS, YFSETQ. The CDR3 is CASSAGTGRVGELFF. The DNA for the CDR3 is TGCGCCAGCAGCGCCGGGACAGGGCGGGTCGGGGAGCTGTTTTTT.

This clonotype came up many times. J is TRBJ1-1 and V is TRBV18; D ambiguous. This CDR3 is built from 15 residues. V was trimmed by 2 bases and J by 4 bases, leaving 14 bases between them. CDR1 and CDR2 (germline): KGHSH, LQKENI. In nucleotides, the CDR3 is TGTGCCAGCTCACCAGATTGGGAGAGTGGCACTGAAGCTTTCTTT. Translation: CASSPDWESGTEAFF.

The table lists this clonotype with many counts. The V call is TRBV3-1, the J call TRBJ1-5; no clear D gene. Germline V CDR1 and CDR2: LGHDT, YNNKEL (reference sequence). The CDR3 contains 12 residues. V was pared by 4 bases and J by 7 bases, with 8 bases between. CDR3 loop: CASSPGSQPQHF. The CDR3 DNA reads as TGTGCCAGCAGCCCAGGCTCCCAGCCCCAGCATTTT.

The chain recombines TRBV29-1 with TRBJ2-7; TRBD2 might be the D (6 bases). The V end lost 5 bases, the J end lost 3 bases, and 14 bases lay between the germline ends. The CDR3 loop spans 13 amino acids. Germline V gives CDR1 SQVTM, CDR2 ANQGSEA. The CDR3 sequence is CSVMFRGYYEQYF. CDR3 in DNA: TGCAGCGTTATGTTTCGGGGGTACTACGAGCAGTACTTC.

This clonotype was seen a handful of times. V and J are TRBV4-2 and TRBJ2-7; D is unresolved. Looked up from germline, CDR1 is LGHNA and CDR2 is YNFKEQ. The V end was cut by 4 bases, the J end by 3 bases, with 13 bases between. This CDR3 has 14 amino acids. The CDR3 sequence is CASSPRSSDYEQYF. CDR3 DNA sequence: TGTGCCAGCAGCCCCAGGTCCTCGGACTACGAGCAGTACTTC.

This clonotype was detected many times. The rearrangement joins TRBV7-6 to TRBJ2-3; D possibly matches TRBD1 or TRBD2 (5 bases each). The CDR3 loop spans 13 amino acids. Germline V gene lookup returns CDR1 SGHVS and CDR2 FNYEAQ. V lost 5 bases, J lost 4 bases, and 10 bases lay in between. As DNA, the CDR3 is TGTGCCAGCAGCCCGGGACGGGCAGATACGCAGTATTTT. Protein: CASSPGRADTQYF.

This clonotype appeared a few times. This chain uses TRBV20-1 with TRBJ2-3; 7 nucleotides line up with TRBD2. The CDR3 runs 13 residues. Germline V gene data show CDR1 as DFQATT and CDR2 as SNEGSKA (reference sequence). The CDR3 sequence is CSFSGVTPNTQYF. In DNA form, the CDR3 reads TGCAGCTTCAGCGGGGTCACTCCGAATACGCAGTATTTT.

Comments on this clonotype: This sequence may be a read error, since a much larger clone differs from it by one base. A read error is likely, as this CDR3 ends without the conserved phenylalanine or tryptophan. The chain combines TRBV24-1 with TRBJ1-4; D ambiguous. The CDR3 consists of 13 residues. The germline CDR1 and CDR2 sequences are KGHDR and SFDVKD. Trimming cost V 3 bases and J 5 bases, with 6 bases left between them. The CDR3 reads CATSDGQNEKLFS. As DNA, the CDR3 is TGTGCCACCAGTGATGGGCAGAATGAAAAACTGTTTTCT.

There are many counts of this clonotype. J is TRBJ1-4 and V is TRBV19, with D possibly being TRBD1 (6 bases). The length of the CDR3 is 18 residues. CDR1 and CDR2 from the germline V gene are LNHDA and SQIVND (reference sequence). V was pared by 3 bases and J by 0 bases, with 17 bases between. CDR3 loop: CASSITRTAVATNEKLFF. Here the CDR3 DNA reads TGTGCCAGTAGTATCACTCGGACAGCTGTTGCAACTAATGAAAAACTGTTTTTT.

In this sample, this clonotype turned up many times. V and J are TRBV2 and TRBJ1-6; 8 positions match TRBD1. This CDR3 has 15 residues. Germline trimming cut 4 bases from V and 7 bases from J; bases unmatched to any gene: 6. CDR1 and CDR2 (germline): SNHLY, FYNNEI. CDR3 in DNA: TGTGCCAGCAGTGTTAGGACAGGGCAAAATTCACCCCTCCACTTT. This sequence encodes CASSVRTGQNSPLHF.

This clonotype was detected ten times or more. The chain links TRBV5-1 to TRBJ1-1; D might be TRBD1 (5 bases). The CDR3 is made up of 14 amino acids. The V and J ends lost 4 bases and 4 bases respectively, with 14 bases between them. Germline values: CDR1 SGHRS, CDR2 YFSETQ. The CDR3 DNA follows: TGCGCCAGCAGCGCCACTGGGGGAAGCACTGAAGCTTTCTTT. As protein: CASSATGGSTEAFF.

In this sample, this clonotype turned up a few times. A read error is possible here, since a much larger clone lies one base away. The chain has TRBV27 and TRBJ2-7; 8 bases line up with TRBD2. CDR3 length: 13 residues. Germline lookup yields CDR1 MNHEY and CDR2 SMNVEV (reference sequence). Losses at the gene ends were 10 bases for V and 7 bases for J; bases not matched to a gene: 12. As DNA, the CDR3 is TGTGCCAACAGAAGCGGGGGCTCTAGGGAGCAGTACTTC. Translating gives CANRSGGSREQYF.